This TCR beta chain was observed in a study of cytomegalovirus exposure and HLA in healthy donors. 13 Jbeta primers and 60 Vbeta primers were used for the PCR. Sequencing was performed with immunoSEQ multiplex PCR; in TCRdb, only in-frame clones are kept and a portion is missing. The top ten hold less than 9% of the sample, which has tens of thousands of clones, 55% to 80% seen once. CDR3 size: 15 residues. The V gene lost 2 bases and the J gene lost 0 bases, with 11 bases spanning the gap. Germline V gene sequence: CDR1 SGHTA, CDR2 FQGNSA. The sample comprised PBMCs. The gene calls are TRBV7-2 and TRBJ2-7; D may be TRBD2 (5 bases). The receptor was derived from a man aged 35 to 55 in good health and CMV-seropositive. The CDR3 protein is CASSLSVGSSYEQYF. DNA of the CDR3: TGTGCCAGCAGCTTATCAGTTGGGAGCTCCTACGAGCAGTACTTC.